Listed below are T cell receptor beta chains from one sample, sequenced in a study of T cells in Graves' hyperthyroidism and ophthalmopathy. Each CDR3 protein gets one entry after TCRdb re-called the multiplex PCR reads with MiXCR. The sample yields hundreds of thousands of distinct CDR3 sequences, roughly 14% seen once. The sequenced material came from blood. These TCRs come from a middle-aged woman with Graves' ophthalmopathy. CDR3s include the opening cysteine and the closing phenylalanine or tryptophan. The order of the fields is CDR3 DNA, CDR3 protein, J gene, D gene, V gene, clone size. The D gene is left open where the match is weak. Not all rows give a size; the values are once, few, many and, for expanded clones, a class.

cdr3_nt: TGTGCCAGCTCGCCTACAGGGACTAGGGGAGAGACCCAGTACTTC
cdr3_aa: CASSPTGTRGETQYF
j_call: TRBJ2-5
d_call: TRBD2
v_call: TRBV18
clone_size: NA

cdr3_nt: TGCGCCAGCAGCTTGGCAAACGTACAAGGGCAAGAGACCCAGTACTTC
cdr3_aa: CASSLANVQGQETQYF
j_call: TRBJ2-5
d_call: NA
v_call: TRBV5-1
clone_size: many

cdr3_nt: TGTGCCACTACAGGGGGCAGCGATAGAAACACCATATATTTT
cdr3_aa: CATTGGSDRNTIYF
j_call: TRBJ1-3
d_call: TRBD1
v_call: TRBV12-3/TRBV12-4
clone_size: many

cdr3_nt: TGTGCCAGCAGCCCCAGAGTGGGACAGGGGTCCTACGAGCAGTACTTC
cdr3_aa: CASSPRVGQGSYEQYF
j_call: TRBJ2-7
d_call: TRBD1
v_call: TRBV12-3/TRBV12-4
clone_size: many

cdr3_nt: TGTGCCAGCAGCTTAGTCGGGGAGATGGACCCGCTGGGGGGATACTATGGCTACACCTTC
cdr3_aa: CASSLVGEMDPLGGYYGYTF
j_call: TRBJ1-2
d_call: NA
v_call: TRBV11-3
clone_size: many

cdr3_nt: TGTGCCAGCAGTATGGGGACAGGGGGCTCGACTGAAGCTTTCTTT
cdr3_aa: CASSMGTGGSTEAFF
j_call: TRBJ1-1
d_call: TRBD1
v_call: TRBV6-5
clone_size: many

cdr3_nt: TGTGCCAGATCTGGAAGACGTAAAACCCCCAAACGGCCTTTCTACGAGCAGTACTTC
cdr3_aa: CARSGRRKTPKRPFYEQYF
j_call: TRBJ2-7
d_call: NA
v_call: TRBV28
clone_size: many

cdr3_nt: TGTGCCTGGAGACCCTCAGGGTATCGAGAGACCCAGTACTTC
cdr3_aa: CAWRPSGYRETQYF
j_call: TRBJ2-5
d_call: NA
v_call: TRBV30
clone_size: NA

cdr3_nt: TGTGCCAGCAGCCGTCCAGCGGGAGGGGGAACCGGGGAGCTGTTTTTT
cdr3_aa: CASSRPAGGGTGELFF
j_call: TRBJ2-2
d_call: TRBD2
v_call: TRBV6-2/TRBV6-3
clone_size: many

cdr3_nt: TGTGCCAGCAGCTCCTTAGGGGGACCGATTTCACCCCTCCACTTT
cdr3_aa: CASSSLGGPISPLHF
j_call: TRBJ1-6
d_call: NA
v_call: TRBV11-2
clone_size: NA

cdr3_nt: TGCGCCAGCAGCCAAGTTGGGCAGGAGGGAGGGGAGACCCAGTACTTC
cdr3_aa: CASSQVGQEGGETQYF
j_call: TRBJ2-5
d_call: TRBD2
v_call: TRBV4-1
clone_size: NA

cdr3_nt: TGTGCCATCAGTGGGACTAGTAGCGACGAGCAGTACTTC
cdr3_aa: CAISGTSSDEQYF
j_call: TRBJ2-7
d_call: TRBD2
v_call: TRBV10-3
clone_size: many

cdr3_nt: TGTGCCAGCAGCCGGGGACCCCGCAAAGAGACCCAGTACTTC
cdr3_aa: CASSRGPRKETQYF
j_call: TRBJ2-5
d_call: NA
v_call: TRBV5-6
clone_size: NA

cdr3_nt: TGTGCCAGCAGCTTAGAGCCAGGTTCAAGCCAGCCCCAGCATTTT
cdr3_aa: CASSLEPGSSQPQHF
j_call: TRBJ1-5
d_call: NA
v_call: TRBV11-2
clone_size: once

cdr3_nt: TGTGCCAGCAGACCTGGACTAGCGGGGAACTACGAGCAGTACTTC
cdr3_aa: CASRPGLAGNYEQYF
j_call: TRBJ2-7
d_call: TRBD2
v_call: TRBV7-2
clone_size: NA

cdr3_nt: TGTGCCAGCAGAATCCCGAACACTGAAGCTTTCTTT
cdr3_aa: CASRIPNTEAFF
j_call: TRBJ1-1
d_call: NA
v_call: TRBV6-2/TRBV6-3
clone_size: many

cdr3_nt: TGTGCTAGTGGTTCGACTAGCGGGAGTTACGAGCAGTACTTC
cdr3_aa: CASGSTSGSYEQYF
j_call: TRBJ2-7
d_call: TRBD2
v_call: TRBV12-5
clone_size: NA

cdr3_nt: TGCGCCAGCAGCTTGGACACGGACGGCTACACTGAAGCTTTCTTT
cdr3_aa: CASSLDTDGYTEAFF
j_call: TRBJ1-1
d_call: NA
v_call: TRBV5-1
clone_size: many

cdr3_nt: TGTGCCAGCAGCCACCCTACCACGAACACCGGGGAGCTGTTTTTT
cdr3_aa: CASSHPTTNTGELFF
j_call: TRBJ2-2
d_call: NA
v_call: TRBV7-3
clone_size: many

cdr3_nt: TGCAGTGCCAATACAGGGAACACTGAAGCTTTCTTT
cdr3_aa: CSANTGNTEAFF
j_call: TRBJ1-1
d_call: NA
v_call: TRBV20-1
clone_size: many

cdr3_nt: TGTGCCACCAGTTTAGAAGGGATTCGGTACGAGCAGTACTTC
cdr3_aa: CATSLEGIRYEQYF
j_call: TRBJ2-7
d_call: NA
v_call: TRBV28
clone_size: many

cdr3_nt: TGTGCCAGCAGGTCCGACAGGGGGGGTCGTGAAGAGACCCAGTACTTC
cdr3_aa: CASRSDRGGREETQYF
j_call: TRBJ2-5
d_call: TRBD1
v_call: TRBV6-5
clone_size: many

cdr3_nt: TGTGCCAGCAGTTATGCCCTGAGAGGGCAGCCCCAGCATTTT
cdr3_aa: CASSYALRGQPQHF
j_call: TRBJ1-5
d_call: NA
v_call: TRBV27
clone_size: many

cdr3_nt: TGTGCCAGCAGGCCGGGACTAGGAGGCCCAGAGACCCAGTACTTC
cdr3_aa: CASRPGLGGPETQYF
j_call: TRBJ2-5
d_call: TRBD2
v_call: TRBV2
clone_size: many

cdr3_nt: TGTGCCACCAGCACAGGATCGGGAGGGCCCCTAGAGACCCAGTACTTC
cdr3_aa: CATSTGSGGPLETQYF
j_call: TRBJ2-5
d_call: TRBD2
v_call: TRBV15
clone_size: many

cdr3_nt: TGTGCCAGTAGTATGGTCAGGGGAGGAACTGAAGCTTTCTTT
cdr3_aa: CASSMVRGGTEAFF
j_call: TRBJ1-1
d_call: NA
v_call: TRBV19
clone_size: many

cdr3_nt: TGTGCCACTAAGTCGGGACACATGAACACTGAAGCTTTCTTT
cdr3_aa: CATKSGHMNTEAFF
j_call: TRBJ1-1
d_call: NA
v_call: TRBV28
clone_size: many

cdr3_nt: TGCAGCGTGGAACAGGGTCCAGGTGAGACCCAGTACTTC
cdr3_aa: CSVEQGPGETQYF
j_call: TRBJ2-5
d_call: NA
v_call: TRBV29-1
clone_size: many

cdr3_nt: TGTGCCAGCAGTTATAGCGGGGAAGTCGTGAAGCAGTACTTC
cdr3_aa: CASSYSGEVVKQYF
j_call: TRBJ2-7
d_call: TRBD2
v_call: TRBV6-5
clone_size: many

cdr3_nt: TGCAGTGCTAGAGTTAGCGGGACTGGCTCCTACGAGCAGTACTTC
cdr3_aa: CSARVSGTGSYEQYF
j_call: TRBJ2-7
d_call: TRBD2
v_call: TRBV20-1
clone_size: many

cdr3_nt: TGTGCCAGCTCTCAGAACCGGGACTATGGCTACACCTTC
cdr3_aa: CASSQNRDYGYTF
j_call: TRBJ1-2
d_call: NA
v_call: TRBV18
clone_size: few

cdr3_nt: TGTGCCAGCAGTTTTTTTGGGGCGCGGACTGAAGCTTTCTTT
cdr3_aa: CASSFFGARTEAFF
j_call: TRBJ1-1
d_call: NA
v_call: TRBV6-2/TRBV6-3
clone_size: NA

cdr3_nt: TGCAGTGCTAGGGGCGGGAACTACGAGCAGTACTTC
cdr3_aa: CSARGGNYEQYF
j_call: TRBJ2-7
d_call: NA
v_call: TRBV20-1
clone_size: many

cdr3_nt: TGTGCCAGCAGTTCGGCCGACAGGTACCAAGAGACCCAGTACTTC
cdr3_aa: CASSSADRYQETQYF
j_call: TRBJ2-5
d_call: NA
v_call: TRBV27
clone_size: many

cdr3_nt: TGCAGTGCTAGAGACCCTGGTAGTTCCGGGGAGCTGTTTTTT
cdr3_aa: CSARDPGSSGELFF
j_call: TRBJ2-2
d_call: NA
v_call: TRBV20-1
clone_size: few

cdr3_nt: TGTGCCAGCAGTCGGGGCAGGGGGAACACTGAAGCTTTCTTT
cdr3_aa: CASSRGRGNTEAFF
j_call: TRBJ1-1
d_call: NA
v_call: TRBV12-3/TRBV12-4
clone_size: many

cdr3_nt: TGCAGTGCTAGAGAGGATCGGACTAGCTGGGAGACCCAGTACTTC
cdr3_aa: CSAREDRTSWETQYF
j_call: TRBJ2-5
d_call: TRBD2
v_call: TRBV20-1
clone_size: many

cdr3_nt: TGTGCCACCAGCAGAGATACGGGGAATCACGAGCAGTACTTC
cdr3_aa: CATSRDTGNHEQYF
j_call: TRBJ2-7
d_call: NA
v_call: TRBV15
clone_size: many

cdr3_nt: TGCAGTGCTAGAACTACAGGGGGCGAGCAGTACTTC
cdr3_aa: CSARTTGGEQYF
j_call: TRBJ2-7
d_call: TRBD1
v_call: TRBV20-1
clone_size: many

cdr3_nt: TGTGCCAGCAGTTTCAATAGCCCTGGGGCCAACGTCCTGACTTTC
cdr3_aa: CASSFNSPGANVLTF
j_call: TRBJ2-6
d_call: NA
v_call: TRBV11-2
clone_size: NA

cdr3_nt: TGTGCCAGCAGCCACGGACAGGGAAGTCGTCGAGAGACCCAGTACTTC
cdr3_aa: CASSHGQGSRRETQYF
j_call: TRBJ2-5
d_call: TRBD1
v_call: TRBV6-1
clone_size: NA

cdr3_nt: TGTGCCAGCAGCGCGGCCGGGACTAGGTTGGACGAGCAGTACTTC
cdr3_aa: CASSAAGTRLDEQYF
j_call: TRBJ2-7
d_call: TRBD2
v_call: TRBV9
clone_size: many

cdr3_nt: TGTGCCACCAGCGGGACAGTGCCGAACACCGGGGAGCTGTTTTTT
cdr3_aa: CATSGTVPNTGELFF
j_call: TRBJ2-2
d_call: TRBD1
v_call: TRBV24-1
clone_size: many